The T cell receptor (beta chain) under discussion was sequenced for a study of blood T cells in healthy people across ages. This clonotype was seen only a few times. After removal of 0 bases from V and 4 bases from J, the junction contained 11 bases not matched to a gene. The germline V gene encodes CDR1 LGHNA and CDR2 YNFKEQ. The CDR3 runs to 18 residues. Using a J-beta primer mix together with a sample-barcoded 5' primer, a second PCR was run for roughly 7 to 12 cycles. TCRdb reanalysed the 5' RACE reads using MiXCR and keeps one entry per CDR3 protein. The table has about 730,000 distinct CDR3 sequences, roughly 45% seen once.

The receptor was isolated from a woman aged 55 to 70 in good health. The sample consisted of blood. This chain connects TRBV4-2 to TRBJ2-5; TRBD2 agrees at 10 bases. The DNA for the CDR3 is TGTGCCAGCAGCCAAGAGGTTCTAGCGGGAGTAGGGGGAGAGACCCAGTACTTC. This sequence encodes CASSQEVLAGVGGETQYF.